This TCR beta chain was sequenced in a study of persistence of HIV-infected CD4 T cells. A remark on this clone: Antigen specificity is unknown.

Sequencing used immunoSEQ version 4 in survey mode. The assay was immunoSEQ multiplex PCR, and TCRdb's table has in-frame clones only and misses some. Among roughly 30,000 clones listed, approximately 80% were seen once. Lysates of CMV-infected fibroblasts at around 9.1 ug/mL stimulated these cells. CD40L/CD69 double-negative CD45RO-high memory CD4+ T cells were collected. CD8-depleted PBMCs were stimulated about 20 hours with anti-CD28/CD49d costimulation, CD40-blocking antibody and enfuvirtide. Trimming removed 0 bases from V and 4 bases from J, with 15 bases in between. Germline V gene sequence: CDR1 SGHRS, CDR2 YFSETQ. CDR3 length equals 16 residues.

This receptor was identified in an adult woman with HIV who was CMV-seropositive. The starting material was CD4+ T cells sorted from PBMCs after roughly 17-hour stimulation, obtained from a patient who received antiretroviral therapy. This rearrangement joins TRBV5-1 to TRBJ2-3, with D uncertain. CDR3 residues: CASSLAGRTASDTQYF. Here the CDR3 DNA reads TGCGCCAGCAGCTTGGCAGGTAGGACGGCTTCAGATACGCAGTATTTT.